This passage covers 11 T cell receptor beta chains from one sample sequenced in a study of T cell repertoires in cytomegalovirus infection. MiXCR was run by TCRdb on the reads, yielding one entry per CDR3 protein. The data contain about 190,000 distinct CDR3 sequences, 28% of them singletons. The sample consisted of PBMCs. The receptors shown here come from a human donor in good health (CMV status not recorded). Some clones in this sample may be carry-over from other donors' samples.

This clonotype was observed a few times. The CDR3 protein is CASSYRERNTEAFF. As DNA, the CDR3 is TGTGCCAGCAGCTACAGGGAGAGGAACACTGAAGCTTTCTTT. J is TRBJ1-1 and V is TRBV6-2 or TRBV6-3; perhaps TRBD1 as D (6 bases). Trimming cost V 6 bases and J 1 base, with 12 bases left between them. Germline V gives CDR1 MNHEY, CDR2 SVGEGT. The CDR3 has 14 amino acids.

The sample holds many counts of this clonotype. This chain joins TRBV7-2 and TRBJ2-7; D is ambiguous. There are 14 residues in the CDR3. The germline V gene encodes CDR1 SGHTA and CDR2 FQGNSA. V shed 8 bases and J shed 2 bases, with 16 bases lying between them. The chain's CDR3 is CASPRKAETYEQYF. The CDR3 DNA reads as TGTGCCAGCCCGCGGAAGGCGGAGACCTACGAGCAGTACTTC.

The CDR3 loop reads CASSQGGVAYEQYF. The CDR3 region has the DNA TGTGCCAGCAGCCAAGGAGGGGTAGCCTACGAGCAGTACTTC. The chain recombines TRBV3-1 with TRBJ2-7; D possibly uses TRBD1 or TRBD2 (5 bases each). Germline values: CDR1 LGHDT, CDR2 YNNKEL (reference sequence). This CDR3 region has 14 residues. V was trimmed by 1 base and J by 2 bases, leaving 9 bases between them.

The gene calls are TRBV7-2 and TRBJ1-1; D may be TRBD1 (5 bases). Germline CDR1 and CDR2: SGHTA and FQGNSA. The CDR3 is made up of 14 amino acids. With 4 bases removed from V and 3 bases from J, the gap between germline ends came to 12 bases. The CDR3 region is CASSSPGGYTEAFF. Here the CDR3 DNA reads TGTGCCAGCAGCTCCCCGGGGGGTTACACTGAAGCTTTCTTT.

The chain combines TRBV7-2 with TRBJ2-7; no reliable D call. Germline CDR1 reads SGHTA; CDR2 reads FQGNSA. Trimming cost V 4 bases and J 1 base, with 8 bases left between them. The CDR3 is 13 amino acids. CDR3 nucleotides: TGTGCCAGCAGCTCGAGTATATCCTACGAGCAGTACTTC. Translated, it gives CASSSSISYEQYF.

As for this clonotype: The junction does not match germline at one end; this may be a read error. V is TRBV18 and J is TRBJ1-2; 9 bases agree with TRBD1. The CDR3 is 17 amino acids. Germline V lookup: CDR1 KGHSH, CDR2 LQKENI. CDR3 DNA sequence: TGTGCCAGCTCACCACCGTCGACCGATGGGACAGGGAATGGCTTCACCTTC. It translates to CASSPPSTDGTGNGFTF.

The gene calls are TRBV20-1 and TRBJ2-7; D gene ambiguous. The germline V gene encodes CDR1 DFQATT and CDR2 SNEGSKA (reference sequence). This CDR3 comprises 15 residues. V lost 0 bases, J lost 2 bases, and 14 bases lay in between. The CDR3 region is CSARDTLIMTYEQYF. Here the CDR3 DNA reads TGCAGTGCTAGAGATACTCTAATAATGACCTACGAGCAGTACTTC.

This clonotype was recorded once. The CDR3 region has the DNA TGTGCCAGCAGCCCAGGGACTAGCTTGCCCGGACCCTCCTACGAGCAGTACTTC. Translation gives CASSPGTSLPGPSYEQYF. The rearrangement joins TRBV12-3 or TRBV12-4 to TRBJ2-7; 9 nucleotides line up with TRBD2. The V segment lost 6 bases and the J segment 0 bases; nucleotides outside the gene matches: 15. CDR3 length equals 18 residues.

This chain uses TRBV5-1 with TRBJ2-7; TRBD1 or TRBD2 may be the D gene (5 bases each). V lost 4 bases to trimming and J lost 2 bases, with 10 bases between them. This CDR3 contains 13 residues. The V gene's germline CDR1 is SGHRS and CDR2 YFSETQ. The CDR3 loop reads CASSRDGTYEQYF. CDR3 bases: TGCGCCAGCAGCCGGGACGGAACCTACGAGCAGTACTTC. The variable domain in full, with the rest retrieved from reference TRBV5-1 and TRBJ2-7, is KAGVTQTPRYLIKTRGQQVTLSCSPISGHRSVSWYQQTPGQGLQFLFEYFSETQRNKGNFPGRFSGRQFSNSRSEMNVSTLELGDSALYLCASSRDGTYEQYFGPGTRLTVT.

This clonotype was seen a handful of times. The V gene is TRBV4-1, the J gene TRBJ1-4; D perhaps matches TRBD1 (5 bases). Trimming cost V 6 bases and J 0 bases, with 11 bases left between them. CDR3 length: 15 residues. Germline CDR1 is MGHRA and CDR2 is YSYEKL. The CDR3 here is CASSPGPSTNEKLFF. In nucleotides, the CDR3 is TGCGCCAGCAGTCCAGGGCCCTCAACTAATGAAAAACTGTTTTTT.

The chain uses TRBV7-3 and TRBJ1-2, with no clear D. From germline, CDR1 is SGHTA and CDR2 FQGTGA. The CDR3 length is 13 residues. V was clipped by 2 bases and J by 6 bases, with 10 bases between them. The CDR3 region is CASSLGGKNGYTF. The CDR3 region has the DNA TGTGCCAGCAGCTTAGGAGGGAAGAATGGCTACACCTTC. Drawing the rest from reference TRBV7-3 and TRBJ1-2, the complete variable domain is GAGVSQTPSNKVTEKGKYVELRCDPISGHTALYWYRQSLGQGPEFLIYFQGTGAADDSGLPNDRFFAVRPEGSVSTLKIQRTERGDSAVYLCASSLGGKNGYTFGSGTRLTVV.